This TCR beta chain appears in the sequencing data of a study of T cell responses to AZD1222 COVID-19 vaccine. Study-level results: Across spike, vaccine-associated CD4 TCRs were found, dominant at 160-218 and 743-854. Mostly white British, mostly female donors; authors suggested clonal diversity may be underestimated. A reported finding is that nearly half of spike-specific TCRs target unmutated variant regions. Only a handful of AZD1222 recipients, five to seven in all, had baseline seropositivity.

The table came from immunoSEQ multiplex PCR; TCRdb's copy has only in-frame clones and leaves some out. The repertoire holds 120,000 to 150,000 clones, with 92% as singletons. As concerns this clone: Its antigen is not known.

The sample in question was peripheral blood, obtained 28 days after the second AZD1222 dose. The sequence was collected from an adult who received the AZD1222 COVID-19 vaccine.

The CDR3 loop reads CASSSGTRYNEQFF. The DNA of the CDR3 is TGTGCCAGCAGTTCCGGGACTCGATACAATGAGCAGTTCTTC. The rearrangement uses TRBV28 and TRBJ2-1, with D perhaps TRBD2 (6 bases). Germline values: CDR1 MDHEN, CDR2 SYDVKM. Deletions cut 4 bases from V and 4 bases from J, with 11 bases between. The CDR3 contains 14 residues.